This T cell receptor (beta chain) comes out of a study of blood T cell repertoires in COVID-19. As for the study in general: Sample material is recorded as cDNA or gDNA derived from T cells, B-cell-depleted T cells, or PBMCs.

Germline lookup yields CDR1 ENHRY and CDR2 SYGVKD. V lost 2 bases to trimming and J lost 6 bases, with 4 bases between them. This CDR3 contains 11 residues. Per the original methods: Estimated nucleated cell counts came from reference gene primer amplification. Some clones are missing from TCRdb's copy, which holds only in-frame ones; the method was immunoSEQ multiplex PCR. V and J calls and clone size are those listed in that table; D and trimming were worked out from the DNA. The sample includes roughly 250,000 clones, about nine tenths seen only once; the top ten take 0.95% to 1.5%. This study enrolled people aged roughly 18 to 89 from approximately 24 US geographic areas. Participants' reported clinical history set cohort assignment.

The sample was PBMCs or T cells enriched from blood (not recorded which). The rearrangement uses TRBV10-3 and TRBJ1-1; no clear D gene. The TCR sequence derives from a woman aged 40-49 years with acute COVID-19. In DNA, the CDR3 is TGTGCCATCAGTGAGCGGGCTGAAGCTTTCTTT. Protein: CAISERAEAFF.